This passage covers 21 T cell receptor beta chains from one sample sequenced in a study of T cell responses to AZD1222 COVID-19 vaccine. The protocol was immunoSEQ multiplex PCR, while the TCRdb copy is restricted to in-frame clones and leaves out a portion. This table has 85,000 to 100,000 clones, 65% to 90% appearing once. The sequences come from peripheral blood, collected on day 0 of AZD1222 vaccination. The source of these receptors is an adult in good health.

The sample holds one count of this clone. This same CDR3 is encoded by further DNA sequences in the sample. The rearrangement uses TRBV12-3 or TRBV12-4 and TRBJ1-1; TRBD1 might be the D (5 bases). This CDR3 has 13 amino acids. V was pared by 2 bases and J by 1 base, with 5 bases between. The DNA for the CDR3 is TGTGCCAGCAGTTTACAGGGGAACACTGAAGCTTTCTTT. Its translation: CASSLQGNTEAFF.

This chain connects TRBV6-5 to TRBJ1-3; no firm D call. V was pared by 7 bases and J by 1 base, with 5 bases between. The CDR3 sequence is 12 residues long. The V gene's germline CDR1 is MNHEY and CDR2 SVGAGI. This CDR3 is CASMGSGNTIYF. The CDR3 coding sequence is TGTGCCAGCATGGGGTCTGGAAACACCATATATTTT.

The chain couples TRBV19 to TRBJ2-7; D might be TRBD1 or TRBD2, each matching 5 bases. The CDR3 extends over 15 amino acids. Germline V gene sequence: CDR1 LNHDA, CDR2 SQIVND (reference sequence). The V end lost 6 bases, the J end lost 7 bases, and 22 bases lay between the germline ends. In DNA, the CDR3 is TGTGCCAGTAGAGGCATGACGGGGACCGAGTATGAGCAGTACTTC. Its protein product is CASRGMTGTEYEQYF.

J is TRBJ1-1 and V is TRBV14; D is ambiguous. The germline gives CDR1 SGHDN, CDR2 FVKESK. The CDR3 has 14 residues. Trimming pared 0 bases from V and 1 base from J, leaving 6 bases between. The CDR3 DNA is TGTGCCAGCAGCCAAGAAGTCTGGAACACTGAAGCTTTCTTT. This sequence encodes CASSQEVWNTEAFF. The variable domain in full, completed from reference TRBV14 and TRBJ1-1, reads EAGVTQFPSHSVIEKGQTVTLRCDPISGHDNLYWYRRVMGKEIKFLLHFVKESKQDESGMPNNRFLAERTGGTYSTLKVQPAELEDSGVYFCASSQEVWNTEAFFGQGTRLTVV.

The chain has TRBV4-2 and TRBJ2-1; 15 bases map to TRBD2. This CDR3 comprises 19 residues. The germline V gene has CDR1 LGHNA and CDR2 YNFKEQ. V trimming: 0 bases; J trimming: 4 bases; junction bases outside the gene matches: 7. The CDR3 DNA reads as TGTGCCAGCAGCCAAGAGGGGACTAGCGGGGGGACGCCTTACAATGAGCAGTTCTTC. This gives the protein CASSQEGTSGGTPYNEQFF.

The CDR3 spells CASSLTSGDYEQYF. The DNA of the CDR3 is TGTGCCAGCTCTCTGACTAGCGGGGACTACGAGCAGTACTTC. V is TRBV18 and J is TRBJ2-7; 11 nucleotides agree with TRBD2. Germline-derived CDR1 and CDR2 are KGHSH and LQKENI. There are 14 residues in the CDR3. Losses at the gene ends were 6 bases for V and 3 bases for J; bases not matched to a gene: 4.

This clone occurred once. The DNA for the CDR3 is TGTGCCAGCAGCCAAGGGGGACGGGGGGGAGAGACCCAGTACTTC. Its translation is CASSQGGRGGETQYF. The chain employs TRBV3-1 (or the pseudogene TRBV3-2) and TRBJ2-5, with TRBD2 matching over 8 bases. V shed 1 base and J 4 bases; nucleotides not matched to a gene: 5. From germline, CDR1 is LGHDT and CDR2 YNNKEL (reference sequence). The CDR3 is 15 residues long.

V and J are TRBV5-6 and TRBJ2-5, with TRBD1 matching 7 bases. Germline V gives CDR1 SGHDT, CDR2 YYEEEE. The CDR3 covers 13 residues. V lost 4 bases to trimming and J lost 5 bases; unmatched junction nucleotides: 5. DNA of the CDR3: TGTGCCAGCAGCCCAGGGGGTAAGGAGACCCAGTACTTC. Translation: CASSPGGKETQYF.

The chain couples TRBV6-2 or TRBV6-3 to TRBJ1-6, with D hard to call. Germline V gene sequence: CDR1 MNHEY, CDR2 SVGEGT. The CDR3 is 17 residues long. Trimming shortened V by 3 bases and J by 0 bases, and 12 bases separated the two germline ends. Here the CDR3 DNA reads TGTGCCAGCAGTTATGAACCAGGCGGCTCCTATAATTCACCCCTCCACTTT. It codes for CASSYEPGGSYNSPLHF.

The chain joins TRBV7-2 to TRBJ2-3; 7 bases are shared with TRBD2. CDR3 length: 15 amino acids. Germline CDR1 reads SGHTA; CDR2 reads FQGNSA. The trim removed 3 bases at V and 1 base at J, leaving 4 bases unmatched. The CDR3, as DNA: TGTGCCAGCAGCTTCAGGGCGGGGGGCACAGATACGCAGTATTTT. Its protein is CASSFRAGGTDTQYF.

This chain connects TRBV19 to TRBJ1-1; tentatively, D is TRBD1 (6 bases). In germline, CDR1 is LNHDA, CDR2 SQIVND (reference sequence). This CDR3 contains 17 residues. V gave up 3 bases and J gave up 1 base, with 18 bases separating them. The CDR3 nucleotides read TGTGCCAGTAGTATCCTGGGACATCACACACGGAACACTGAAGCTTTCTTT. It specifies CASSILGHHTRNTEAFF. The variable domain in full, completed from reference TRBV19 and TRBJ1-1, reads DGGITQSPKYLFRKEGQNVTLSCEQNLNHDAMYWYRQDPGQGLRLIYYSQIVNDFQKGDIAEGYSVSREKKESFPLTVTSAQKNPTAFYLCASSILGHHTRNTEAFFGQGTRLTVV.

The chain has TRBV9 and TRBJ2-5, with D possibly being TRBD2 (5 bases). V lost 0 bases, J lost 4 bases, and 13 bases lay in between. Germline V gene lookup returns CDR1 SGDLS and CDR2 YYNGEE. The CDR3 loop spans 15 amino acids. The CDR3 DNA reads TGTGCCAGCAGCGTAGCGGCCTCACGGGGAGAGACCCAGTACTTC. This encodes CASSVAASRGETQYF.

This chain joins TRBV7-8 and TRBJ1-2, with a weak D call TRBD1 (5 bases). The germline V gene has CDR1 SGHVS and CDR2 FQNEAQ. Between the trimmed V and J ends, which lost 0 bases and 8 bases, there was a span of 7 bases. The CDR3 totals 12 residues. Written as DNA, the CDR3 is TGTGCCAGCAGCTTAGCCAGGGACGGCTACACCTTC. As protein: CASSLARDGYTF.

The chain has TRBV5-1 and TRBJ2-7, with a tentative D call TRBD1 (7 bases). The CDR3 runs to 15 residues. CDR1 SGHRS and CDR2 YFSETQ come from the germline V gene. Deletions cut 4 bases from V and 2 bases from J, with 16 bases between. CDR3 protein: CASSRQGGGTYEQYF. In DNA, the CDR3 is TGCGCCAGCAGCCGACAGGGAGGCGGTACCTACGAGCAGTACTTC.

This sequence joins TRBV18 and TRBJ1-1, with D hard to call. This CDR3 is 13 amino acids long. The V gene's germline CDR1 is KGHSH and CDR2 LQKENI. The V end was cut by 3 bases, the J end by 7 bases, with 12 bases between. The CDR3 DNA is TGTGCCAGCTCACCGGCCGCACAGCTTGAAGCTTTCTTT. Protein product: CASSPAAQLEAFF.

This clone was seen once. The CDR3 DNA reads as TGCGCCAGCAGAGGTGGACAGGGTGTTCAGCCCCAGCATTTT. Its protein product is CASRGGQGVQPQHF. V is TRBV10-2 and J is TRBJ1-5, with 8 bases identical to TRBD1. CDR1 is WSHSY, CDR2 SAAADI, per germline. After removal of 6 bases from V and 6 bases from J, the junction contained 7 bases not matched to a gene. The CDR3 runs to 14 residues.

The V call is TRBV9, the J call TRBJ2-3, with D possibly matching TRBD1 (5 bases). CDR1 is SGDLS and CDR2 is YYNGEE in the germline V gene. This CDR3 has 15 residues. V dropped 0 bases and J dropped 6 bases, with 14 bases sitting between them. The CDR3 DNA reads as TGTGCCAGCAGCGTAGTAGGGGCCATGTCGGATACGCAGTATTTT. This encodes CASSVVGAMSDTQYF.

The V gene is TRBV19, the J gene TRBJ2-7; 7 positions agree with TRBD1. The CDR3 runs to 13 residues. Germline values: CDR1 LNHDA, CDR2 SQIVND (reference sequence). The ends lost 3 bases at V and 2 bases at J; junction bases unmatched: 1. CDR3 in amino acids: CASSMGQTYEQYF. CDR3 coding DNA: TGTGCCAGTAGTATGGGACAGACCTACGAGCAGTACTTC.

The rearrangement uses TRBV9 and TRBJ2-5; 10 nucleotides match TRBD2. V shed 3 bases and J 0 bases; nucleotides not matched to a gene: 2. The V gene's germline CDR1 is SGDLS and CDR2 YYNGEE. The CDR3 spans 15 residues. CDR3 loop: CASSAGTSDQETQYF. CDR3 coding DNA: TGTGCCAGCAGCGCCGGGACTAGCGACCAAGAGACCCAGTACTTC.

This clone was seen more than once but under ten times. The rearrangement links TRBV6-5 to TRBJ2-7; tentative D call: TRBD2 (6 bases). Trimming stripped 5 bases from V and 3 bases from J, with 17 bases between. The CDR3 runs to 15 residues. Germline CDR1 and CDR2: MNHEY and SVGAGI. In DNA form, the CDR3 reads TGTGCCAGCAGTCGCCACCGGGACTTACACTACGAGCAGTACTTC. Protein product: CASSRHRDLHYEQYF.

This rearrangement joins TRBV19 to TRBJ2-1; TRBD2 might be the D (5 bases). Trimming cost V 1 base and J 8 bases, with 15 bases left between them. Germline assignment: CDR1 LNHDA and CDR2 SQIVND (reference sequence). The CDR3 length is 15 residues. The CDR3 nucleotides read TGTGCCAGTAGTATAGCACGACGGTCGGGGTATGAGCAGTTCTTC. It is translated as CASSIARRSGYEQFF.